These 27 T cell receptor beta chains came from one sample sequenced in a study of T cells after yellow fever vaccination. From the 5' RACE reads, TCRdb called clonotypes with MiXCR, one entry per CDR3 protein. This table has 320,000 or so distinct CDR3 sequences, less than 9.5% appearing once. The material sequenced was PBMCs, taken around 45 days after the first yellow fever vaccination. The receptors shown here come from a man aged 18 to 30 who received the YFV17D yellow fever vaccine.

In its sample, this clonotype was seen a few times. CDR3 coding DNA: TGCAGTGCTAGATCCCGGGGGGGAACCTACAATGAGCAGTTCTTC. It encodes CSARSRGGTYNEQFF. The chain recombines TRBV20-1 with TRBJ2-1; 8 bases match TRBD2. The CDR3 has 15 residues. Germline V CDR1 and CDR2: DFQATT, SNEGSKA (reference sequence). J lost 2 bases, V lost 2 bases, and 5 bases had no gene match.

This rearrangement joins TRBV4-1 to TRBJ2-4; maybe TRBD2 (6 bases). The CDR3 has 14 amino acids. V was trimmed by 1 base and J by 3 bases, leaving 7 bases between them. Per the germline V gene, CDR1 is MGHRA and CDR2 is YSYEKL. The CDR3 nucleotides read TGCGCCAGCAGCCAAGCGGGGGACAAAAACATTCAGTACTTC. It is translated as CASSQAGDKNIQYF.

The genes are TRBV5-1 and TRBJ1-4; no definite D call. Germline V gene sequence: CDR1 SGHRS, CDR2 YFSETQ. The CDR3 extends over 15 amino acids. V dropped 0 bases and J dropped 5 bases, with 11 bases sitting between them. In nucleotides, the CDR3 is TGCGCCAGCAGCTTGGTGGGCCCTCTAAATGAAAAACTGTTTTTT. Translating gives CASSLVGPLNEKLFF.

This clonotype has at least ten counts. The rearrangement links TRBV7-9 to TRBJ2-2; 7 bases are shared with TRBD1. Germline CDR1 is SEHNR and CDR2 is FQNEAQ (reference sequence). V was pared by 3 bases and J by 2 bases, with 3 bases of the junction left unmatched. This CDR3 has 15 amino acids. The CDR3: CASSLGQTNTGELFF. The CDR3 coding sequence is TGTGCCAGCAGCTTGGGACAGACAAACACCGGGGAGCTGTTTTTT.

There are many counts of this clonotype. The chain has TRBV29-1 and TRBJ2-1; D unresolved. V was trimmed by 4 bases and J by 6 bases, leaving 4 bases between them. This CDR3 has 10 residues. CDR1 is SQVTM, CDR2 ANQGSEA, per germline. In nucleotides, the CDR3 is TGCAGCGTTGGCCGCAATGAGCAGTTCTTC. Its protein product is CSVGRNEQFF.

This clonotype was observed at least ten times. This chain links TRBV12-5 with TRBJ1-1; 9 nucleotides align to TRBD1. Germline lookup yields CDR1 LGHNT and CDR2 FRNRAP. This CDR3 has 14 amino acids. V lost 6 bases and J lost 5; bases outside the gene matches: 7. The CDR3 region has the DNA TGTGCTAGTGGCGCTGGGACAGGGATAACTGAAGCTTTCTTT. This sequence encodes CASGAGTGITEAFF. Full variable domain (remainder filled in from reference TRBV12-5 and TRBJ1-1): DARVTQTPRHKVTEMGQEVTMRCQPILGHNTVFWYRQTMMQGLELLAYFRNRAPLDDSGMPKDRFSAEMPDATLATLKIQPSEPRDSAVYFCASGAGTGITEAFFGQGTRLTVV.

This clonotype was counted a few times. V gene TRBV6-2 or TRBV6-3 combines with J gene TRBJ2-7; D possibly uses TRBD1 or TRBD2 (6 bases each). This CDR3 contains 16 residues. Between the trimmed V and J ends, which lost 4 bases and 5 bases, there was a span of 21 bases. Germline assignment: CDR1 MNHEY and CDR2 SVGEGT. The CDR3: CASSSFAGRGPDEQYF. As DNA, the CDR3 is TGTGCCAGCAGTTCATTCGCGGGACGGGGGCCTGACGAGCAGTACTTC.

V usage is TRBV19 and J usage is TRBJ1-5; tentative D call: TRBD1 (5 bases). The CDR3 contains 13 residues. V lost 1 base and J 7 bases, leaving 8 bases between the germline ends. Germline V gene data show CDR1 as LNHDA and CDR2 as SQIVND (reference sequence). The CDR3 nucleotides read TGTGCCAGTAGTATAGTCCGGGGCCAGCCCCAGCATTTT. Residues: CASSIVRGQPQHF.

This clonotype was found a few times. V usage is TRBV7-2 and J usage is TRBJ2-2; 9 bases are shared with TRBD2. V lost 5 bases to trimming and J lost 3 bases; unmatched junction nucleotides: 10. The CDR3 sequence is 17 residues long. The germline V gene encodes CDR1 SGHTA and CDR2 FQGNSA. DNA for the CDR3: TGTGCCAGCAGCGATCGGGGCGGGGGGGCGGACACCGGGGAGCTGTTTTTT. Its translation is CASSDRGGGADTGELFF.

There are a few counts of this clonotype. The chain is built from TRBV6-2 or TRBV6-3 and TRBJ2-1; a weak D match, TRBD2 (5 bases). The germline V gene has CDR1 MNHEY and CDR2 SVGEGT. The CDR3 has 15 residues. The V and J ends lost 6 bases and 4 bases respectively, with 16 bases between them. The CDR3, as DNA: TGTGCCAGCAGCCCACTCGAGGGCGATTACAATGAGCAGTTCTTC. Amino acids: CASSPLEGDYNEQFF.

Many counts were recorded for this clonotype. The rearrangement joins TRBV9 to TRBJ2-3, with 9 bases that match TRBD1. The CDR3 consists of 14 residues. V shed 4 bases and J 7 bases; nucleotides not matched to a gene: 7. CDR1 and CDR2 from the germline V gene are SGDLS and YYNGEE. The CDR3 region is CASSPGQGPHTQYF. CDR3 sequence (DNA): TGTGCCAGCAGCCCGGGACAGGGTCCGCATACGCAGTATTTT.

CDR3 DNA sequence: TGTGCCAGCAGCACGGTACTCGATAGCTCCTACAATGAGCAGTTCTTC. Translation gives CASSTVLDSSYNEQFF. V usage is TRBV5-6 and J usage is TRBJ2-1; no firm D call. The length of the CDR3 is 16 residues. V lost 4 bases to trimming and J lost 0 bases, with 14 bases between them. Germline V CDR1 and CDR2: SGHDT, YYEEEE.

This clonotype was seen a few times. The chain couples TRBV18 to TRBJ2-7; possibly TRBD1 or TRBD2 for D (5 bases each). The CDR3 loop spans 17 amino acids. Trimming removed 3 bases at V and 0 bases at J, with 18 bases between. Germline V gene sequence: CDR1 KGHSH, CDR2 LQKENI. CDR3 residues: CASSPVRWGSLSYEQYF. CDR3 nucleotide sequence: TGTGCCAGCTCACCGGTCCGTTGGGGGTCCCTCTCCTACGAGCAGTACTTC.

The chain combines TRBV3-1 with TRBJ2-6; 7 positions agree with TRBD1. The junction had 9 bases not matched to a gene; V was cut back by 4 bases and J by 0 bases. Per germline, CDR1 LGHDT and CDR2 YNNKEL (reference sequence). The CDR3 totals 18 residues. The CDR3: CASSPPWGQPSGANVLTF. The CDR3 bases are TGTGCCAGCAGCCCCCCCTGGGGACAGCCCTCTGGGGCCAACGTCCTGACTTTC.

This clonotype was seen a handful of times. The CDR3 here is CASSYGTDEQFF. CDR3 DNA: TGTGCCAGCAGTTACGGGACAGATGAGCAGTTCTTC. The rearrangement uses TRBV6-5 and TRBJ2-1; 7 positions match TRBD1. This CDR3 spans 12 amino acids. Germline V lookup: CDR1 MNHEY, CDR2 SVGAGI. V shed 2 bases, J shed 8 bases, and the junction held 0 bases outside the gene matches.

In its sample, this clonotype was seen a few times. This chain's CDR3 is CASGLGYNTEAFF. As DNA, the CDR3 is TGTGCTAGTGGTTTAGGGTATAACACTGAAGCTTTCTTT. This chain joins TRBV12-5 and TRBJ1-1, with D hard to call. Germline lookup yields CDR1 LGHNT and CDR2 FRNRAP. Between the trimmed V and J ends, which lost 3 bases and 2 bases, there was a span of 7 bases. The CDR3 has 13 amino acids. Supplemented by reference TRBV12-5 and TRBJ1-1, the full variable domain reads DARVTQTPRHKVTEMGQEVTMRCQPILGHNTVFWYRQTMMQGLELLAYFRNRAPLDDSGMPKDRFSAEMPDATLATLKIQPSEPRDSAVYFCASGLGYNTEAFFGQGTRLTVV.

This clonotype was picked up many times. The J gene is TRBJ1-1, the V gene TRBV5-1; tentative D call: TRBD1 (6 bases). The V gene lost 3 bases and the J gene lost 4 bases, with 10 bases spanning the gap. This CDR3 is built from 13 residues. Germline CDR1 SGHRS, CDR2 YFSETQ. CDR3 sequence: CASSSGATTEAFF. CDR3 nucleotides: TGCGCCAGCAGCTCGGGGGCCACCACTGAAGCTTTCTTT. The whole variable domain, filled in from reference TRBV5-1 and TRBJ1-1, reads KAGVTQTPRYLIKTRGQQVTLSCSPISGHRSVSWYQQTPGQGLQFLFEYFSETQRNKGNFPGRFSGRQFSNSRSEMNVSTLELGDSALYLCASSSGATTEAFFGQGTRLTVV.

The J gene is TRBJ1-5, the V gene TRBV20-1; no clear D gene. The CDR3 contains 13 residues. The V gene lost 4 bases and the J gene lost 3 bases, with 10 bases spanning the gap. CDR1 and CDR2 (germline): DFQATT, SNEGSKA (reference sequence). DNA of the CDR3: TGCAGTGCTACTACCGCTCTCAATCAGCCCCAGCATTTT. Translation: CSATTALNQPQHF.

This clonotype showed up just a few times. The genes are TRBV18 and TRBJ2-5; D call uncertain. The ends were cut back, 3 bases at V and 5 bases at J, with 10 bases in the middle. Germline CDR1 is KGHSH and CDR2 is LQKENI. CDR3 length: 13 residues. The CDR3 DNA follows: TGTGCCAGCTCACCTTCACCTGGTGAGACCCAGTACTTC. It yields the protein CASSPSPGETQYF.

In this sample, this clonotype turned up many times. The rearrangement links TRBV4-1 to TRBJ1-5; TRBD1 aligns across 8 bases. Germline V CDR1 and CDR2: MGHRA, YSYEKL. The length of the CDR3 is 15 residues. With V trimmed by 4 bases and J by 6 bases, 8 bases remained unmatched. The CDR3 DNA reads TGCGCCAGCAGCCGGTTGACAGGGGCAGGTCAGCCCCAGCATTTT. This codes for CASSRLTGAGQPQHF.

V gene TRBV7-3 combines with J gene TRBJ2-7; D is unresolved. V dropped 4 bases and J dropped 0 bases, with 13 bases sitting between them. Germline V gene lookup returns CDR1 SGHTA and CDR2 FQGTGA. This CDR3 is 15 amino acids long. CDR3 in DNA: TGTGCCAGCAGCTACCGGCTAGTCCGCTCCTACGAGCAGTACGTC. Translation gives CASSYRLVRSYEQYV.

This clonotype was counted ten times or more. The chain joins TRBV5-1 to TRBJ2-1; possibly TRBD1 for D (6 bases). Germline V gene sequence: CDR1 SGHRS, CDR2 YFSETQ. The CDR3 is made up of 12 amino acids. Trimming took off 4 bases at V and 7 bases at J, with 9 bases between the two ends. CDR3 loop: CASSQGWNEQFF. As DNA, the CDR3 is TGCGCCAGCAGCCAGGGGTGGAATGAGCAGTTCTTC.

The rearrangement links TRBV20-1 to TRBJ2-1; TRBD1 aligns across 7 bases. The CDR3 totals 14 residues. Germline values: CDR1 DFQATT, CDR2 SNEGSKA (reference sequence). Trimming cost V 3 bases and J 5 bases; bases outside gene matches: 7. The CDR3, as DNA: TGCAGTGCTAGGGTAGACAGGGCCCACAATGAGCAGTTCTTC. This translates into CSARVDRAHNEQFF.

The genes are TRBV5-1 and TRBJ2-3; D is ambiguous. The germline gives CDR1 SGHRS, CDR2 YFSETQ. Between the trimmed V and J ends, which lost 0 bases and 7 bases, there was a span of 3 bases. This CDR3 is built from 11 residues. CDR3 loop: CASSLDNTQYF. CDR3 bases: TGCGCCAGCAGCTTGGACAATACGCAGTATTTT.

This clonotype was detected only a few times. The rearrangement uses TRBV7-6 and TRBJ2-5; 13 bases fit TRBD2. Germline trimming cut 2 bases from V and 4 bases from J; bases unmatched to any gene: 10. Per germline, CDR1 SGHVS and CDR2 FNYEAQ. This CDR3 region has 18 residues. CDR3 DNA: TGTGCCAGCAGCTTAATGGCTTCGACTAGCGGGGGGATAGAGACCCAGTACTTC. This codes for CASSLMASTSGGIETQYF.

This clonotype appeared a few times. This chain uses TRBV7-3 with TRBJ2-3; 8 bases are shared with TRBD2. The germline V gene has CDR1 SGHTA and CDR2 FQGTGA. This CDR3 has 16 residues. V was clipped by 0 bases and J by 8 bases; unmatched bases: 10. CDR3 DNA: TGTGCCAGCAGCTTAACGTACGGCGGGGGGCAGCGTACGCAGTATTTT. Protein product: CASSLTYGGGQRTQYF. Complete variable domain (other parts from reference TRBV7-3 and TRBJ2-3): GAGVSQTPSNKVTEKGKYVELRCDPISGHTALYWYRQSLGQGPEFLIYFQGTGAADDSGLPNDRFFAVRPEGSVSTLKIQRTERGDSAVYLCASSLTYGGGQRTQYFGPGTRLTVL.

The chain links TRBV14 to TRBJ1-5, with D hard to call. V shed 0 bases and J shed 7 bases, with 7 bases lying between them. The CDR3 covers 13 residues. Germline assignment: CDR1 SGHDN and CDR2 FVKESK. The CDR3 reads CASSQDNGQPQHF. In nucleotides, the CDR3 is TGTGCCAGCAGCCAAGATAACGGGCAGCCCCAGCATTTT.